Following are 8 T cell receptor beta chains from one sample sequenced in a study of T cell repertoires in cytomegalovirus infection. TCRdb reprocessed the reads via MiXCR and lists one record per CDR3 protein. The data show around 140,000 distinct CDR3 sequences, under 8.5% seen once. Specimen: PBMCs. The receptors here all came from a human donor in good health (CMV status not recorded). Some clones in this sample may be carry-over from other donors' samples.

Many counts were recorded for this clonotype. This sequence joins TRBV20-1 and TRBJ2-7, with 7 bases identical to TRBD2. Trimming took 3 bases from V and 2 from J; bases not matched to a gene: 10. This CDR3 is built from 15 residues. Germline CDR1 is DFQATT and CDR2 is SNEGSKA (reference sequence). The CDR3, as DNA: TGCAGTGCTAGCCGGGGGTGGGGGGGGGCCTACGAGCAGTACTTC. It encodes CSASRGWGGAYEQYF.

This clonotype was recorded many times. V usage is TRBV6-1 and J usage is TRBJ1-5; the match to TRBD1 covers 8 bases. The CDR3 totals 16 residues. Per the germline V gene, CDR1 is MNHNS and CDR2 is SASEGT. J gave up 4 bases and V 6 bases, and 11 bases lay outside the gene matches. DNA for the CDR3: TGTGCCAGCAGCAAGACAGGGGCAATGACAAATCAGCCCCAGCATTTT. This encodes CASSKTGAMTNQPQHF.

The chain has TRBV5-4 and TRBJ2-7; TRBD2 matches 12 bases. The germline V gene encodes CDR1 SGHNT and CDR2 YYREEE (reference sequence). CDR3 size: 16 residues. Trimming at V came to 4 bases and at J to 7 bases, leaving 12 bases not matched to a gene. The CDR3 sequence is CASSLYASGGAEEQYF. CDR3 DNA: TGTGCCAGCAGCCTGTATGCTAGCGGGGGGGCGGAAGAGCAGTACTTC.

The V call is TRBV15, the J call TRBJ1-1; D gene unclear. Germline V lookup: CDR1 LNHNV, CDR2 YYDKDF (reference sequence). This CDR3 is 14 amino acids long. V lost 8 bases and J lost 0, with 13 bases in between. The CDR3 coding sequence is TGTGCCACCTGCTACGGTCGTCTGAACACTGAAGCTTTCTTT. As protein: CATCYGRLNTEAFF.

The CDR3 nucleotides are TGCAGTGCTAGAGAGGGGCAGGGGCCGCGGGAGACCCAGTACTTC. This gives the protein CSAREGQGPRETQYF. V gene TRBV20-1 combines with J gene TRBJ2-5; perhaps TRBD1 as D (6 bases). The CDR3 has 15 residues. The germline V gene encodes CDR1 DFQATT and CDR2 SNEGSKA (reference sequence). V was pared by 0 bases and J by 5 bases, with 16 bases between.

Ten or more counts support this clonotype. The chain joins TRBV19 to TRBJ1-1; tentative D call: TRBD1 (6 bases). The CDR3 length is 14 residues. Trimming took 5 bases from V and 0 from J, leaving 10 bases between them. Germline assignment: CDR1 LNHDA and CDR2 SQIVND (reference sequence). CDR3 in amino acids: CASSARGLNTEAFF. For the CDR3, the DNA is TGTGCCAGTAGTGCCAGGGGATTGAACACTGAAGCTTTCTTT.

This clonotype was seen repeatedly, ten times or more. The DNA of the CDR3 is TGTGCCAGCAGCTCAGGGCAGGCCGGAGGAGAGACCCAGTACTTC. Amino acid sequence: CASSSGQAGGETQYF. This chain joins TRBV28 and TRBJ2-5; D might be TRBD1 or TRBD2, each matching 5 bases. Germline V gene sequence: CDR1 MDHEN, CDR2 SYDVKM. The CDR3 totals 15 residues. Trimming stripped 6 bases from V and 4 bases from J, with 18 bases between.

There are many counts of this clonotype. CDR3 residues: CASSYSRLAAPQETQYF. DNA of the CDR3: TGTGCCAGCAGTTACTCCCGCCTAGCGGCGCCTCAAGAGACCCAGTACTTC. The V call is TRBV6-2 or TRBV6-3, the J call TRBJ2-5; the match to TRBD2 covers 7 bases. Germline V CDR1 and CDR2: MNHEY, SVGEGT. J was trimmed by 2 bases and V by 0 bases; bases with no gene match: 9. CDR3 length equals 17 residues.